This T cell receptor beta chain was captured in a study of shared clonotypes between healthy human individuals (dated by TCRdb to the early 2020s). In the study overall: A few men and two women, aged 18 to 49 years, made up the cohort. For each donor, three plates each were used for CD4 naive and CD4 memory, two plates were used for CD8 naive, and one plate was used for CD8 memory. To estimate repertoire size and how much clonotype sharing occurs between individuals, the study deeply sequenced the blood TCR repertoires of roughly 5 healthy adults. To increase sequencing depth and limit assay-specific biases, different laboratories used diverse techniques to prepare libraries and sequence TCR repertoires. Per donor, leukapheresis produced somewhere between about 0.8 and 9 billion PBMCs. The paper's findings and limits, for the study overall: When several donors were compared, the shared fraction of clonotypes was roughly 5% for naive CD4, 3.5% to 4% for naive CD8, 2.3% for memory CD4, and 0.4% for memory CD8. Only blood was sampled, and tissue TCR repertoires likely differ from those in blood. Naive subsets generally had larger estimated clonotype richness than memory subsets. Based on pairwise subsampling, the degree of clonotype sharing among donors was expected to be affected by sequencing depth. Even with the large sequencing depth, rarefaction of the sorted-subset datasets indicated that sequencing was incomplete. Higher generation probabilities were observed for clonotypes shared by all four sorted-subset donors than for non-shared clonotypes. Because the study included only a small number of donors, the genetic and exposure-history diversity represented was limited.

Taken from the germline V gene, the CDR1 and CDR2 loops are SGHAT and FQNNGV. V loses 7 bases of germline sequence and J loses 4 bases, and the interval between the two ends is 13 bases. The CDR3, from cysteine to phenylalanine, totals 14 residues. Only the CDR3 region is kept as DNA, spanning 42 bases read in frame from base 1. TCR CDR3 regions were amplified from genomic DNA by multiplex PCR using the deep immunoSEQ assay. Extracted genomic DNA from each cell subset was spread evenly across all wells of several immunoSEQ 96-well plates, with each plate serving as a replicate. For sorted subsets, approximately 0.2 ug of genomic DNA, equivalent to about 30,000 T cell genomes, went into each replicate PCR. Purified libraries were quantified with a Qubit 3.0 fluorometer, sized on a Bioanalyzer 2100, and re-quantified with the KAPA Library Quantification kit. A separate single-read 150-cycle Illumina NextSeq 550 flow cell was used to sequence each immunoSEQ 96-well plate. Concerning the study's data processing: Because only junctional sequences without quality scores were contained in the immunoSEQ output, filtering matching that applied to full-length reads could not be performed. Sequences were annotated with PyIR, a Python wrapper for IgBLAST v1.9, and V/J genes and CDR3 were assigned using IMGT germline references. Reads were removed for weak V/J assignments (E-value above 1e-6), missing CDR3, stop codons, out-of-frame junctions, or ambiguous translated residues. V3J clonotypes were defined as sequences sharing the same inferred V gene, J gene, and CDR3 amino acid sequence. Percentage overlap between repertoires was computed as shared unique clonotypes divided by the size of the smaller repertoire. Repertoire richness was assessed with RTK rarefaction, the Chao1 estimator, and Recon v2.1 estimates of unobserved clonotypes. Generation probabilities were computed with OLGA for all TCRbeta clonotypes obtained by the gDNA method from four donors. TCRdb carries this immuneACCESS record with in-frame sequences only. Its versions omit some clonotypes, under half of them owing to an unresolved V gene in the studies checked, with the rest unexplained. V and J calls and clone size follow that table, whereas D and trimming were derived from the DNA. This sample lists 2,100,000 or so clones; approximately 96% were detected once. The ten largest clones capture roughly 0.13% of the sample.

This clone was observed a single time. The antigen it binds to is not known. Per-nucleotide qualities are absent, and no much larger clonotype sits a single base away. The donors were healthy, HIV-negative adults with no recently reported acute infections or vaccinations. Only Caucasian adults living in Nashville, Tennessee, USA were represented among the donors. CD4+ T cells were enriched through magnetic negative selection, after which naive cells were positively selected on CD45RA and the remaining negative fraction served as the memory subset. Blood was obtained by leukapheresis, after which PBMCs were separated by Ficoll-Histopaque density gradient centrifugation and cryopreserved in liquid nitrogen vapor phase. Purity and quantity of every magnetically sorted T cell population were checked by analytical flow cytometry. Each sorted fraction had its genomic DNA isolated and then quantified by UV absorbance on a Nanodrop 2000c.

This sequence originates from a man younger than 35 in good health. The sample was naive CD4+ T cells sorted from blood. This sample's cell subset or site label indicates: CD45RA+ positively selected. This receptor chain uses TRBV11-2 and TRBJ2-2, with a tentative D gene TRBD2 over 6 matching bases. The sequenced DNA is TGTGCCAGCACCCCCTTGGGAGGCACCGGGGAGCTGTTTTTT. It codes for CASTPLGGTGELFF.